This TCR beta chain was observed in a study of response to subunit inactivated influenza vaccine. This clonotype turned up a few times. TCRdb redid the calling of the RT-PCR reads with MiXCR, one entry per CDR3 protein. The sample includes 500,000 to 650,000 distinct CDR3 sequences, roughly 8.2% of them seen just once. The receptor was derived from a man between 50 and 70 years old who received an inactivated influenza vaccine. Specimen: PBMCs from blood, collected around 25 months after vaccination.

CDR3: CASSQEGQGVGETQYF. CDR3 bases: TGCGCCAGCAGCCAAGAAGGACAGGGGGTTGGGGAGACCCAGTACTTC. V is TRBV4-1 and J is TRBJ2-5; 10 positions match TRBD1. The CDR3 is 16 residues long. The junction had 6 bases not matched to a gene; V was cut back by 0 bases and J by 5 bases. Germline V gives CDR1 MGHRA, CDR2 YSYEKL.